This T cell receptor beta chain was sequenced during a study of early T cells in non-severe SARS-CoV-2 infection. Study findings and constraints: CD4 and private specificities were missed by VDJdb matching, which favored anti-spike CD8 responses.

Individual cDNA molecules received unique molecular identifiers. In TCRdb, the 5' RACE reads were re-called with MiXCR into one record per CDR3 protein. The table shows tens of thousands of distinct CDR3 sequences, with 5.6% occurring only once. The germline gives CDR1 SGHTA, CDR2 FQGNSA. The CDR3 length is 15 residues. V lost 5 bases to trimming and J lost 13 bases; unmatched junction nucleotides: 19. This clonotype appeared many times. What it binds is unknown. The material sequenced was whole blood. The clonotype was recovered from an adult who was a healthcare worker with PCR-confirmed SARS-CoV-2 infection or an uninfected control (not recorded which). V and J are TRBV7-2 and TRBJ1-2, with 7 bases lining up with TRBD1. DNA of the CDR3: TGTGCCAGCAGCGAACGCCAGCCGGGACAGATATCTTGCACCTTC. Translating gives CASSERQPGQISCTF.